A selection of T cell receptor beta chains follows, all from one sample in a study of T-cell reconstitution after alpha-beta-depleted transplantation in children. TCRdb re-called the PCR reads through MiXCR, storing one row per CDR3 protein. The table shows a few hundred thousand distinct CDR3 sequences, with about a fifth occurring only once. This sample comprised PBMCs from the stem cell graft donor, obtained from the stem cell graft. The source of these receptors is a human donor who donated a stem cell graft to a child with acute myeloid leukemia. Each CDR3 is given with its conserved first and last residue. A D gene is named only where the DNA matches it firmly. Size values are once, few and many counts, or a class for expanded clones, and some rows have none.

V gene	J gene	clone size	D gene	CDR3 protein	CDR3 DNA
TRBV11-3	TRBJ2-1	NA	TRBD2	CASSFGTSGRNEQFF	TGTGCCAGCAGCTTTGGGACTAGCGGGAGGAATGAGCAGTTCTTC
TRBV20-1	TRBJ1-4	NA	TRBD1	CSASFLFGRGRSLSEKLFF	TGCAGTGCTAGTTTCCTCTTCGGCAGGGGGCGATCCCTATCCGAAAAACTGTTTTTT
TRBV7-2	TRBJ2-7	few	TRBD2	CASSPRPGGYEQYF	TGTGCCAGCAGCCCTAGACCGGGGGGCTACGAGCAGTACTTC
TRBV20-1	TRBJ2-4	NA	TRBD2	CCARDFSTSGAKNIQYF	TGCTGTGCTAGAGATTTTAGCACTAGCGGTGCCAAAAACATTCAGTACTTC
TRBV20-1	TRBJ1-1	NA	NA	CSARGQPNTEAFF	TGCAGTGCTAGAGGGCAGCCGAACACTGAAGCTTTCTTT
TRBV25-1	TRBJ2-7	few	TRBD1	CASSESGTGRYEQYF	TGTGCCAGCAGTGAATCGGGGACAGGGCGCTACGAGCAGTACTTC
TRBV5-1	TRBJ2-1	few	NA	CASSNRDYNEQFF	TGCGCCAGCAGCAACAGGGATTACAATGAGCAGTTCTTC
TRBV12-3/TRBV12-4	TRBJ2-5	few	NA	CASSLAAYSQETQYF	TGTGCCAGCAGTTTAGCGGCGTATAGCCAAGAGACCCAGTACTTC
TRBV20-1	TRBJ2-3	once	NA	CSAEETRVAQYF	TGCAGTGCAGAAGAGACCAGGGTGGCGCAGTATTTT
TRBV28	TRBJ1-6	many	NA	CASSPSLRTSNSPLHF	TGTGCCAGCAGTCCTAGTCTCAGAACAAGCAATTCACCCCTCCACTTT
TRBV20-1	TRBJ1-5	NA	TRBD1	CSAVDRGRNQPQHF	TGCAGTGCTGTGGACAGGGGGCGAAATCAGCCCCAGCATTTT
TRBV12-3/TRBV12-4	TRBJ2-7	many	TRBD2	CASSLSSGSIYEQYF	TGTGCCAGCAGTTTAAGTAGCGGGAGTATCTACGAGCAGTACTTC
TRBV20-1	TRBJ2-2	few	NA	CSASTETGELFF	TGCAGTGCTTCGACAGAAACCGGGGAGCTGTTTTTT
TRBV20-1	TRBJ1-1	few	TRBD1	CSASGTGGAGVF	TGCAGTGCTTCCGGGACAGGGGGGGCCGGGGTCTTT
TRBV6-1	TRBJ2-1	many	NA	CASSETSWRQFF	TGTGCCAGCAGTGAAACCTCATGGAGGCAGTTCTTC
TRBV20-1	TRBJ2-7	NA	TRBD2	CSALTSGRLTGEQYF	TGCAGTGCCTTAACTAGCGGGCGTCTTACGGGGGAGCAGTACTTC
TRBV7-9	TRBJ2-2	NA	NA	CASSLEPGELFF	TGTGCCAGCAGCTTAGAACCCGGGGAGCTGTTTTTT
TRBV29-1	TRBJ2-2	many	NA	CSVEGRTGDANTGELFF	TGCAGCGTTGAAGGACGAACGGGCGACGCGAACACCGGGGAGCTGTTTTTT
TRBV29-1	TRBJ2-1	few	TRBD2	CSVDRTSGIYNEQFF	TGCAGCGTTGACCGGACTAGCGGAATTTACAATGAGCAGTTCTTC
TRBV20-1	TRBJ2-3	many	NA	CSASDSTDTQYF	TGCAGTGCTAGTGACTCCACAGATACGCAGTATTTT
TRBV28	TRBJ2-3	NA	TRBD2	CASTPPGWSGRFSDTQYF	TGTGCCAGCACTCCCCCGGGTTGGAGCGGGAGATTCTCAGATACGCAGTATTTT
TRBV12-3/TRBV12-4	TRBJ2-7	few	TRBD2	CASRPSGSYEQYF	TGTGCCAGCAGACCTAGCGGGAGCTACGAGCAGTACTTC
TRBV28	TRBJ2-7	NA	TRBD2	CASKTSGIRHEQYF	TGTGCCAGCAAGACTAGCGGGATTAGGCACGAGCAGTACTTC
TRBV28	TRBJ2-7	NA	NA	CASTGDSYEQYF	TGTGCCAGCACGGGAGACTCCTACGAGCAGTACTTC
TRBV12-3/TRBV12-4	TRBJ1-1	few	NA	CASRGTFEGHTEAFF	TGTGCCAGCCGTGGGACTTTTGAGGGTCACACTGAAGCTTTCTTT
TRBV20-1	TRBJ1-5	many	NA	CSAREGSGSQPQHF	TGCAGTGCTAGAGAGGGGTCAGGGAGCCAGCCCCAGCATTTT
TRBV20-1	TRBJ2-1	few	TRBD2	CSARDRLAGGNEQFF	TGCAGTGCTAGAGATCGACTAGCGGGAGGAAATGAGCAGTTCTTC
TRBV7-6	TRBJ2-1	NA	NA	CASSTQTYNEQFF	TGTGCCAGCAGCACACAGACTTACAATGAGCAGTTCTTC
TRBV29-1	TRBJ2-1	few	TRBD2	CSVERLAGGNEQFF	TGCAGCGTTGAAAGGCTAGCGGGAGGCAATGAGCAGTTCTTC
TRBV9	TRBJ2-7	NA	NA	CASSAGTRDSEQYF	TGTGCCAGCAGCGCCGGGACTAGGGACAGCGAGCAGTACTTC
TRBV5-1	TRBJ1-3	NA	NA	CASSFESSGNTIYF	TGCGCCAGCAGCTTCGAGAGCTCTGGAAACACCATATATTTT
TRBV12-3/TRBV12-4	TRBJ2-1	few	TRBD2	CASSPAAGVEFF	TGTGCCAGCAGTCCGGCCGCGGGAGTGGAGTTCTTC
TRBV5-6	TRBJ2-7	NA	NA	CASSFLQASYEQYF	TGTGCCAGCAGCTTTCTCCAGGCATCCTACGAGCAGTACTTC
TRBV20-1	TRBJ1-1	few	NA	CSAVRDGMNTEAFF	TGCAGTGCAGTCCGGGACGGAATGAACACTGAAGCTTTCTTT
TRBV20-1	TRBJ2-7	many	TRBD1	CSAPKGAGRYEQYF	TGCAGTGCCCCAAAGGGGGCCGGTCGCTACGAGCAGTACTTC
TRBV4-1	TRBJ2-2	few	NA	CASRNALDRNTGELFF	TGCGCCAGCAGGAATGCTCTGGACAGGAACACCGGGGAGCTGTTTTTT
TRBV27	TRBJ2-3	once	NA	CASSFSGTQYF	TGTGCCAGCAGTTTTTCCGGTACGCAGTATTTT
TRBV18	TRBJ2-7	few	NA	CASSPPGVDEQYF	TGTGCCAGCTCACCACCAGGGGTGGACGAGCAGTACTTC
TRBV29-1	TRBJ2-1	NA	NA	CSVGVGDRIF	TGCAGCGTTGGAGTCGGAGATCGGATCTTC
TRBV20-1	TRBJ2-2	many	NA	CSAGQGTTGELFF	TGCAGTGCTGGTCAAGGAACCACCGGGGAGCTGTTTTTT
TRBV5-1	TRBJ1-5	few	TRBD1	CASSKETGREQPQHF	TGCGCCAGCAGCAAGGAGACAGGGAGGGAACAGCCCCAGCATTTT
TRBV28	TRBJ1-4	NA	TRBD1	CASTLDRDGNEKLFF	TGTGCCAGCACCTTAGACAGGGACGGAAATGAAAAACTGTTTTTT
TRBV20-1	TRBJ2-1	many	NA	CSARGRTTNNEQFF	TGCAGTGCTAGAGGGCGAACCACTAACAATGAGCAGTTCTTC
TRBV28	TRBJ2-5	few	NA	CASSLWVGETQYF	TGTGCCAGCAGTTTATGGGTCGGAGAGACCCAGTACTTC
TRBV5-8	TRBJ2-1	few	TRBD2	CASSLLLAGGDEQFF	TGTGCCAGCAGCTTGTTACTAGCGGGCGGGGATGAGCAGTTCTTC
TRBV5-1	TRBJ2-5	NA	NA	CASSSGSGKTQYF	TGCGCCAGCAGCTCCGGGTCGGGAAAGACCCAGTACTTC
TRBV9	TRBJ1-6	NA	NA	CASSVGGANSPLHF	TGTGCCAGCAGCGTAGGAGGGGCAAATTCACCCCTCCACTTT
TRBV7-9	TRBJ1-1	few	NA	CASSPQQGGTEAFF	TGTGCCAGCAGCCCCCAACAGGGAGGAACTGAAGCTTTCTTT
TRBV29-1	TRBJ2-7	many	TRBD1	CSVERQGAYEQYF	TGCAGCGTTGAAAGGCAGGGGGCATACGAGCAGTACTTC
TRBV18	TRBJ2-3	NA	NA	CASSPAEITDTQYF	TGTGCCAGCTCACCCGCGGAAATCACAGATACGCAGTATTTT
TRBV7-3	TRBJ2-1	NA	NA	CASSLTREGPMDEQFF	TGTGCCAGCAGCTTAACAAGGGAAGGCCCAATGGATGAGCAGTTCTTC
TRBV25-1	TRBJ2-1	NA	NA	CASQIGIPYNEQFF	TGTGCCAGCCAGATAGGGATACCTTACAATGAGCAGTTCTTC
TRBV6-1	TRBJ2-1	NA	NA	CASSTDWANEQFF	TGTGCCAGCAGCACGGACTGGGCCAATGAGCAGTTCTTC
TRBV12-3/TRBV12-4	TRBJ1-4	few	NA	CASSPRPWNEKLFF	TGTGCCAGCAGTCCCCGTCCGTGGAATGAAAAACTGTTTTTT
TRBV7-2	TRBJ2-2	NA	NA	CASSGGQFNTGELFF	TGTGCCAGCAGCGGCGGACAATTTAACACCGGGGAGCTGTTTTTT